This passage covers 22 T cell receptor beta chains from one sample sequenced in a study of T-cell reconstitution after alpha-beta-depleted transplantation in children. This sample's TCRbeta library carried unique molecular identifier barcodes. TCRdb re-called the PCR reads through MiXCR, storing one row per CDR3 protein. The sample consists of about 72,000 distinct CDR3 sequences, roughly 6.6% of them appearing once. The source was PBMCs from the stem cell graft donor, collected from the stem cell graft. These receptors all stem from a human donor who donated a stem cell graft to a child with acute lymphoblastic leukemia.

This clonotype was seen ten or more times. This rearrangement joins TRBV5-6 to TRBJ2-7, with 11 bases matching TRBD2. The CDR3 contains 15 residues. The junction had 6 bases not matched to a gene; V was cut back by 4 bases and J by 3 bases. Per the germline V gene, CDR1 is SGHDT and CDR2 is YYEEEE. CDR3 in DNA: TGTGCCAGCAGCCCTATAGCGGGGGGGCTCTACGAGCAGTACTTC. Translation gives CASSPIAGGLYEQYF.

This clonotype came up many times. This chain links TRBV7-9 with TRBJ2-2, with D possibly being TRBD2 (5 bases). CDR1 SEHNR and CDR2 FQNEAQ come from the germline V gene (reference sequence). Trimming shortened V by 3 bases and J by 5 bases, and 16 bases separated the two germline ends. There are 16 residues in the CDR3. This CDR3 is CASSLIAPGKTGELFF. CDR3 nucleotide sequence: TGTGCCAGCAGCTTGATTGCTCCGGGAAAAACCGGGGAGCTGTTTTTT.

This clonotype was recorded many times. The CDR3 is CSAPDGRGGSGNEQFF. CDR3 in DNA: TGCAGTGCTCCCGATGGGCGGGGGGGCTCCGGCAATGAGCAGTTCTTC. This chain connects TRBV20-1 to TRBJ2-1; 9 bases align to TRBD2. The CDR3 consists of 16 residues. J lost 6 bases, V lost 5 bases, and 14 bases had no gene match. CDR1 is DFQATT and CDR2 is SNEGSKA in the germline V gene (reference sequence).

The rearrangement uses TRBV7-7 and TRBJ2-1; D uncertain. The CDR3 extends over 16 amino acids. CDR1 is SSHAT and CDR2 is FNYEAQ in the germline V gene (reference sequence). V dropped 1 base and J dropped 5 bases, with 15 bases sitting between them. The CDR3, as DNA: TGTGCCAGCAGCTTAGTTTTCCCACGCGTGGACAATGAGCAGTTCTTC. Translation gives CASSLVFPRVDNEQFF.

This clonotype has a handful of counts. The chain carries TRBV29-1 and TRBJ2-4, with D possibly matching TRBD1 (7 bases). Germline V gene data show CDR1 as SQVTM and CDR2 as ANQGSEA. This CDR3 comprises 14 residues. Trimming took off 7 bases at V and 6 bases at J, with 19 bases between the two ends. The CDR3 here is CSAASQGGGNIQYF. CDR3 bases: TGCAGCGCCGCTTCCCAGGGGGGAGGAAACATTCAGTACTTC.

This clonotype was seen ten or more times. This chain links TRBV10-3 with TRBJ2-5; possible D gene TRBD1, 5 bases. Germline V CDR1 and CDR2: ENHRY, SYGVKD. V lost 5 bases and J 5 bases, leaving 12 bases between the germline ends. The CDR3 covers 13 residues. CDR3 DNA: TGTGCCATCAGTCCCCAATCAGGGGAGACCCAGTACTTC. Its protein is CAISPQSGETQYF.

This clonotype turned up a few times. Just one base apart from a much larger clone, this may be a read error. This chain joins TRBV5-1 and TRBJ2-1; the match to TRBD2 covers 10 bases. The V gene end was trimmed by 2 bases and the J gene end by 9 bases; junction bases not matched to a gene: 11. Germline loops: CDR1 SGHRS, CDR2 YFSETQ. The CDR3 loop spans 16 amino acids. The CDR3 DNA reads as TGCGCCAGCAGCTTACTTGGATTAGCGGGAGGTGGTGAGCAGTTCTTC. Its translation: CASSLLGLAGGGEQFF.

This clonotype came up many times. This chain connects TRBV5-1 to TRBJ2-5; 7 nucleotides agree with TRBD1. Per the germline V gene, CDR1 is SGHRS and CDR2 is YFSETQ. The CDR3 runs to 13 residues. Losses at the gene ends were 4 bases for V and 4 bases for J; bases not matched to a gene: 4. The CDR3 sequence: CASSPGTAETQYF. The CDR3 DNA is TGCGCCAGCAGCCCCGGGACAGCAGAGACCCAGTACTTC.

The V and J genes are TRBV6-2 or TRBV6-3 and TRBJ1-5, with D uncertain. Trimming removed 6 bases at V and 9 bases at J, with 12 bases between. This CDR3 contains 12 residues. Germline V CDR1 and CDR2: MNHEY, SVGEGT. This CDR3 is CASSLNWGPQHF. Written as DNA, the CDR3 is TGTGCCAGCAGCCTTAATTGGGGGCCCCAGCATTTT.

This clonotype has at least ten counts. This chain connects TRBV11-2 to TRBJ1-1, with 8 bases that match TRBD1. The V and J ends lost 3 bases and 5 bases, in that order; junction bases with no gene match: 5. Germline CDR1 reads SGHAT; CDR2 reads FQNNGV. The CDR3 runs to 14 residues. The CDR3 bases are TGTGCCAGCAGCTTCCAGGGGGCGAAGACTGAAGCTTTCTTT. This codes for CASSFQGAKTEAFF.

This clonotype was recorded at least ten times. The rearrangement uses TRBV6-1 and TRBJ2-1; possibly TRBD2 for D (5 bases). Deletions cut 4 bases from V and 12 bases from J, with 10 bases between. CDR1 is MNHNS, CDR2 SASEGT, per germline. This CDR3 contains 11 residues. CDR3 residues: CASSVVGVQFF. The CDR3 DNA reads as TGTGCCAGCAGTGTCGTCGGGGTGCAGTTCTTC.

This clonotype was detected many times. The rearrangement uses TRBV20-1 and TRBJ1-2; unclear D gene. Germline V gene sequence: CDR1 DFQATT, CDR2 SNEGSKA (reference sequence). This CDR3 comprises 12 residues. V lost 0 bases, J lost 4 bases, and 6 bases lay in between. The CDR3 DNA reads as TGCAGTGCTAGAGATCGAACCTATGGCTACACCTTC. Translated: CSARDRTYGYTF.

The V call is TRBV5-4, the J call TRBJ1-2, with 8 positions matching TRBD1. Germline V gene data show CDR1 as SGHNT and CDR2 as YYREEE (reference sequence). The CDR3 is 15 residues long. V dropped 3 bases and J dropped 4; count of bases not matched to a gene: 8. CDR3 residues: CASSSGQGGFYGYTF. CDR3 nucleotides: TGTGCCAGCAGCTCCGGACAGGGTGGTTTCTATGGCTACACCTTC.

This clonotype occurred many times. The CDR3 loop is CASSRLTGTAPGETQYF. Written as DNA, the CDR3 is TGCGCCAGCAGCCGCCTTACCGGGACAGCCCCAGGAGAGACCCAGTACTTC. V gene TRBV5-1 combines with J gene TRBJ2-5; 7 bases are shared with TRBD1. The length of the CDR3 is 17 residues. CDR1 and CDR2 (germline): SGHRS, YFSETQ. The J segment lost 4 bases and the V segment lost 4 bases, leaving 16 bases of the junction unmatched.

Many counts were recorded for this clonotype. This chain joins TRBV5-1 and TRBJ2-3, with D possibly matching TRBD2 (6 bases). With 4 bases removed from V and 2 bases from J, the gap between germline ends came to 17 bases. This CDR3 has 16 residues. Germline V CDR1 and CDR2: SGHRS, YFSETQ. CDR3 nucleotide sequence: TGCGCCAGCAGCCCGAGATCGACTAGGGCCACAGATACGCAGTATTTT. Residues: CASSPRSTRATDTQYF.

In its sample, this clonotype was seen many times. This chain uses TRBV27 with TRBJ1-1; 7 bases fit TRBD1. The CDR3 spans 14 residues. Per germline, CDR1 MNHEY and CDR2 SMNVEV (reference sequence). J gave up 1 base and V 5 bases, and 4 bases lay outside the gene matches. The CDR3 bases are TGTGCCAGCAGTGGGTGGGACAGGAACACTGAAGCTTTCTTT. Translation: CASSGWDRNTEAFF.

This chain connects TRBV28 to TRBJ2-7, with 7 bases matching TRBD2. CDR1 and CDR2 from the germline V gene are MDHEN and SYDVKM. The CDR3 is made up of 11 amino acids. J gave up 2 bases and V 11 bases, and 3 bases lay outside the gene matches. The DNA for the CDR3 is TGTGCCGTGCTAGCGGCCTACGAGCAGTACTTC. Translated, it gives CAVLAAYEQYF.

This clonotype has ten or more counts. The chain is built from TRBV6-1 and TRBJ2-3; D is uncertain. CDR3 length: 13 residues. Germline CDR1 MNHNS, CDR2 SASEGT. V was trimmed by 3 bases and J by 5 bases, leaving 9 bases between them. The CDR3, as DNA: TGTGCCAGCAGTGAGTCCCTGGGAGATACGCAGTATTTT. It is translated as CASSESLGDTQYF.

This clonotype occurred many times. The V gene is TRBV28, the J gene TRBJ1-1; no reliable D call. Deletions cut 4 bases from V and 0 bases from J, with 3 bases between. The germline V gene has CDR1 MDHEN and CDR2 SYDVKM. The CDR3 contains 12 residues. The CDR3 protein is CASSSVNTEAFF. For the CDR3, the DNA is TGTGCCAGCAGTTCCGTGAACACTGAAGCTTTCTTT.

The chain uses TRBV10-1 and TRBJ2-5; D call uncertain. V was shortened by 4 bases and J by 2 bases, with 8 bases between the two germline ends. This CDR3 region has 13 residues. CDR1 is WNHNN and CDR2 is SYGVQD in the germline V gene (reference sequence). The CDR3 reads CASSGRAQETQYF. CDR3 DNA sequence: TGCGCCAGCAGTGGCCGGGCTCAAGAGACCCAGTACTTC.

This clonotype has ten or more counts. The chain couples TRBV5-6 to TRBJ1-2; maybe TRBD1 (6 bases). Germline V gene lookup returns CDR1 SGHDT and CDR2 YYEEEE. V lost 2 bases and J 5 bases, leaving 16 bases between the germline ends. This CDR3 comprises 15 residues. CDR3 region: CASSLISGQGYGYTF. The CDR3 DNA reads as TGTGCCAGCAGCTTAATTTCCGGGCAGGGGTATGGCTACACCTTC.

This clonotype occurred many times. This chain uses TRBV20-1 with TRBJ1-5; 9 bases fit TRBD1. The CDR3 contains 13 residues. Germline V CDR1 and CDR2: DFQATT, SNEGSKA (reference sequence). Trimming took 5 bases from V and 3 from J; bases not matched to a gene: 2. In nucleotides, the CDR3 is TGCAGTGCTTGGACAGGGGTCAATCAGCCCCAGCATTTT. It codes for CSAWTGVNQPQHF.